This T cell receptor beta chain was profiled in a study of cytomegalovirus exposure and HLA in healthy donors. Study-wide results and caveats: The study put about 180 TCR beta chains on its list as cytomegalovirus-associated. A later analysis found most CMV-associated TCR beta chains apparently HLA-restricted. Differences between HLA loci emerged in a later analysis of TCR association rates, with DRB1 most and HLA-C fewest. In vitro testing confirmed a few CMV-associated chains as specific for CMV antigens.

PCR amplification relied on 60 Vbeta primers (plus 13 Jbeta primers). Data came from immunoSEQ multiplex PCR; TCRdb stores just in-frame clones and leaves some out. The table lists 150,000 to 200,000 clones, about 75% of them singletons, with about 7.7% in the top ten. CDR1 SGHTA and CDR2 FQGNSA come from the germline V gene. The CDR3 runs to 14 residues. V was clipped by 6 bases and J by 1 base; unmatched bases: 5. As regards this clone: Antigen: not known.

J is TRBJ1-1 and V is TRBV7-2; 7 positions agree with TRBD1. This clonotype was obtained from a woman aged 40 to 49 in good health and CMV-seropositive. Sequencing was carried out using PBMCs. The CDR3 nucleotides read TGTGCCAGCAGGTCAGCAGGGGGGAACACTGAAGCTTTCTTT. Translation: CASRSAGGNTEAFF.